This T cell receptor beta chain stems from a study of T cell repertoires in cytomegalovirus infection. CDR3 length equals 13 residues. Trimming took 7 bases from V and 2 from J, leaving 9 bases between them. The sample holds many counts of this clonotype. MiXCR, run by TCRdb on the reads, gives a single entry per CDR3 protein. The sample lists approximately 550,000 distinct CDR3 sequences, approximately 15% seen once, with roughly a quarter in the top ten. The receptor was derived from a human donor in good health (CMV status not recorded). Some clones in this sample may be carry-over from other donors' samples. The genes are TRBV12-3 or TRBV12-4 and TRBJ1-5; no definite D call. Sequencing input: CD8+ T cells from PBMCs. CDR3 DNA sequence: TGTGCCAGCAAGGCCCGTGGCAATCAGCCCCAGCATTTT. The encoded protein is CASKARGNQPQHF.